This T cell receptor beta chain was observed in a study of beta chain features in type 1 diabetes. CDR1 is SGHTA and CDR2 is FQGNSA in the germline V gene. V lost 5 bases and J lost 2, with 11 bases in between. CDR3 length: 14 amino acids. Findings of the study overall: TCRB CDR3s from Type 1 diabetes patients were moderately but significantly shorter in all four CD4+ subsets.

Expressed TCRB transcripts got sequenced, as all isolated RNA was reverse transcribed. Repertoires were generated with immunoSEQ multiplex PCR, while TCRdb's copy carries only in-frame clones and drops some. This sample has 640,000 or so clones, with over 11% found just once. About this clone itself: Its antigen is undetermined.

The sequence derives from a man between 18 and 29 years old with type 1 diabetes. The rearrangement links TRBV7-2 to TRBJ2-3; possibly TRBD1 for D (6 bases). Material for sequencing was naive CD4+ T cells from blood. The chain's CDR3 is CASSRRQVTDTQYF. CDR3 sequence (DNA): TGTGCCAGCAGCCGGAGACAGGTCACAGATACGCAGTATTTT.